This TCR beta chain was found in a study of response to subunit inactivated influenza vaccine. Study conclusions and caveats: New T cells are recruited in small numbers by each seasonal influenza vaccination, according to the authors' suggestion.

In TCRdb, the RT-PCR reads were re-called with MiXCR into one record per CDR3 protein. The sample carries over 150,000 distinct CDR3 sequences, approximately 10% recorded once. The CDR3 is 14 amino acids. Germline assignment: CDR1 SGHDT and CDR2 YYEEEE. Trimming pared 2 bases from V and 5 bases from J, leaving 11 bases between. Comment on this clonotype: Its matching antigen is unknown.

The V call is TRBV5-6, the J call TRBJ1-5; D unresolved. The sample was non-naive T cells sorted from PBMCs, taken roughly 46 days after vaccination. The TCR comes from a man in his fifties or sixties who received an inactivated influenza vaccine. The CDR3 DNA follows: TGTGCCAGCAGCTTCCGCGGGTTCGATCAGCCCCAGCATTTT. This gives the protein CASSFRGFDQPQHF.